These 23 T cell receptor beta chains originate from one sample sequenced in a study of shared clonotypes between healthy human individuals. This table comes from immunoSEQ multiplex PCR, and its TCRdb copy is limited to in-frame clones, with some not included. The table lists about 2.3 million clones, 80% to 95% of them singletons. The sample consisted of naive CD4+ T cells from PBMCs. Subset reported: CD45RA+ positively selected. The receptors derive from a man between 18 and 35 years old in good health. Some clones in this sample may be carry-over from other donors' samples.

This CDR3 is CASSGAGVSSGNTIYF. The CDR3 bases are TGCGCCAGCAGCGGAGCCGGGGTGAGCTCTGGAAACACCATATATTTT. V gene TRBV5-1 combines with J gene TRBJ1-3; D remains ambiguous. Germline V lookup: CDR1 SGHRS, CDR2 YFSETQ. Between the trimmed V and J ends, which lost 4 bases and 0 bases, there was a span of 14 bases. The CDR3 sequence is 16 residues long.

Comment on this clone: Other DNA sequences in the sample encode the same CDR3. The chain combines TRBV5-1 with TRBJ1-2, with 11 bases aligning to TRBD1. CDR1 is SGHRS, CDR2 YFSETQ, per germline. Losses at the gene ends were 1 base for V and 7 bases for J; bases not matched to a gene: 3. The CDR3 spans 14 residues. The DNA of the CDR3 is TGCGCCAGCAGCTTGCGAGGACAGGGGGCTGGCTACACCTTC. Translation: CASSLRGQGAGYTF.

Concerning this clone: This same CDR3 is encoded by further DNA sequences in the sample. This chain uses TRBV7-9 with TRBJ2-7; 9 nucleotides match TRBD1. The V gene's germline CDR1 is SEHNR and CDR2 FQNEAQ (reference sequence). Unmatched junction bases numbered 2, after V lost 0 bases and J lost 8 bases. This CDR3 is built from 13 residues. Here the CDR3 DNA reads TGTGCCAGCAGCTTAGCGGGACAGGGAAAGCAGTACTTC. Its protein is CASSLAGQGKQYF. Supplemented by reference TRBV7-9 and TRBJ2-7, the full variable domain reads DTGVSQNPRHKITKRGQNVTFRCDPISEHNRLYWYRQTLGQGPEFLTYFQNEAQLEKSRLLSDRFSAERPKGSFSTLEIQRTEQGDSAMYLCASSLAGQGKQYFGPGTRLTVT.

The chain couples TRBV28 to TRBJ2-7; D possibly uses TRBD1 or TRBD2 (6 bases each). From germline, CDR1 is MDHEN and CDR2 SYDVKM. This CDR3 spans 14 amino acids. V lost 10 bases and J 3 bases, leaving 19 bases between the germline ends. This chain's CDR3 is CATAGGRVNYEQYF. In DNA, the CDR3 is TGTGCCACCGCCGGGGGCAGGGTGAACTACGAGCAGTACTTC.

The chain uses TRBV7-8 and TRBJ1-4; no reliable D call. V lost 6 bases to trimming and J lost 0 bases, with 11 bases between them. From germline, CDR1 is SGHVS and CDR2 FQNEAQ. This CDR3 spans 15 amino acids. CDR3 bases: TGTGCCAGCAGGCTTCGTCTTGCAACTAATGAAAAACTGTTTTTT. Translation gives CASRLRLATNEKLFF.

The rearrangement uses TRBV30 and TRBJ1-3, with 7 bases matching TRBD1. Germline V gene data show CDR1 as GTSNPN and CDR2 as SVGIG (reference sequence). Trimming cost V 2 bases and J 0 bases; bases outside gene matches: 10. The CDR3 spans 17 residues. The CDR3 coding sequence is TGTGCCTGGAGTTCGAGGACAGGCGATAGCTCTGGAAACACCATATATTTT. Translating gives CAWSSRTGDSSGNTIYF.

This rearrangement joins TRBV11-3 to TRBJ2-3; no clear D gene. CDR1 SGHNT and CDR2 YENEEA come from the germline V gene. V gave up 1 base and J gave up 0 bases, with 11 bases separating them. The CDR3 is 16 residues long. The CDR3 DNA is TGTGCCAGCAGCTTAGGAATAGCCGGGAGCACAGATACGCAGTATTTT. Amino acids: CASSLGIAGSTDTQYF.

CDR3 in amino acids: CASSSDTSAGELFF. The CDR3 nucleotides are TGTGCCAGTAGTTCCGACACCTCAGCCGGGGAGCTGTTTTTT. This sequence joins TRBV19 and TRBJ2-2, with unresolved D. The germline V and J ends were trimmed by 5 bases and 6 bases, with 13 bases remaining between them. This CDR3 region has 14 residues. Germline CDR1 and CDR2: LNHDA and SQIVND (reference sequence).

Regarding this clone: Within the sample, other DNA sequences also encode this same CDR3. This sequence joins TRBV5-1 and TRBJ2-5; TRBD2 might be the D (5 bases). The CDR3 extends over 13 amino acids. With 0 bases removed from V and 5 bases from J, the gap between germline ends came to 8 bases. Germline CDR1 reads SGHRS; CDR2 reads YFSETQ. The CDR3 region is CASSLDRGETQYF. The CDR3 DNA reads TGCGCCAGCAGCTTGGATAGAGGGGAGACCCAGTACTTC.

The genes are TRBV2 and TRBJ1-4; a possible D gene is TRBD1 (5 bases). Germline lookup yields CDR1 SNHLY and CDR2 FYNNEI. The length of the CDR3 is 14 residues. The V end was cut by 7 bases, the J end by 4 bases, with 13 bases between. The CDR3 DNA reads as TGTGCCAGCAACTCCCAGGGATTTAATGAAAAACTGTTTTTT. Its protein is CASNSQGFNEKLFF.

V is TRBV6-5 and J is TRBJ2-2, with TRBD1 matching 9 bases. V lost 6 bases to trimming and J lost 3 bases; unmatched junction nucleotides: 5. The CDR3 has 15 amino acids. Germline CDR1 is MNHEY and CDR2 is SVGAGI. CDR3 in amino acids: CASRGTGRDTGELFF. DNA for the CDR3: TGTGCCAGCAGAGGGACAGGGAGGGACACCGGGGAGCTGTTTTTT.

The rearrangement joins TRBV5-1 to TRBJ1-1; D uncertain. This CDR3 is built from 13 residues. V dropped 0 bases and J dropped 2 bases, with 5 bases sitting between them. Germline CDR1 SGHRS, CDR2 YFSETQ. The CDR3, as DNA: TGCGCCAGCAGCTTGGACATCAACACTGAAGCTTTCTTT. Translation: CASSLDINTEAFF. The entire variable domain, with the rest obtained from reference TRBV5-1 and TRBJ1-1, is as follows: KAGVTQTPRYLIKTRGQQVTLSCSPISGHRSVSWYQQTPGQGLQFLFEYFSETQRNKGNFPGRFSGRQFSNSRSEMNVSTLELGDSALYLCASSLDINTEAFFGQGTRLTVV.

DNA of the CDR3: TGTGCCAGCAGCCTTCTTAACAGCCAAGAGACCCAGTACTTC. It is translated as CASSLLNSQETQYF. The chain joins TRBV11-2 to TRBJ2-5, with D unresolved. The ends were cut back, 5 bases at V and 1 base at J, with 11 bases in the middle. Germline loops: CDR1 SGHAT, CDR2 FQNNGV. The CDR3 runs to 14 residues.

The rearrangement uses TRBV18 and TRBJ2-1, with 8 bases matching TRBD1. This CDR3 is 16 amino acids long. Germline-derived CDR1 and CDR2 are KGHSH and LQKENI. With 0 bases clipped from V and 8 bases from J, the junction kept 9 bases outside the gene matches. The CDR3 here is CASSPPPGGRGHEQFF. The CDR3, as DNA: TGTGCCAGCTCACCACCTCCCGGGGGCAGGGGGCATGAGCAGTTCTTC.

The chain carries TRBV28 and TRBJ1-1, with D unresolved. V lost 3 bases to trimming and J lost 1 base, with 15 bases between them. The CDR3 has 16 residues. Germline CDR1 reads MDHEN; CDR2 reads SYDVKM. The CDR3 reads CASSFAYTNQNTEAFF. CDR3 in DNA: TGTGCCAGCAGTTTCGCGTATACAAACCAGAACACTGAAGCTTTCTTT. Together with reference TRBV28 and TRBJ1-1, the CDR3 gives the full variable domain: DVKVTQSSRYLVKRTGEKVFLECVQDMDHENMFWYRQDPGLGLRLIYFSYDVKMKEKGDIPEGYSVSREKKERFSLILESASTNQTSMYLCASSFAYTNQNTEAFFGQGTRLTVV.

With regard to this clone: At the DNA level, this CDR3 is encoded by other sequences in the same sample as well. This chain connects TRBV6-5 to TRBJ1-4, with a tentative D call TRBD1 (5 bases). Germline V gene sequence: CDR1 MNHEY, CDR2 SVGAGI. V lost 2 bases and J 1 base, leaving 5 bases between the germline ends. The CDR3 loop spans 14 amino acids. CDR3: CASSYGGTNEKLFF. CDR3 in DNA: TGTGCCAGCAGTTACGGGGGAACTAATGAAAAACTGTTTTTT.

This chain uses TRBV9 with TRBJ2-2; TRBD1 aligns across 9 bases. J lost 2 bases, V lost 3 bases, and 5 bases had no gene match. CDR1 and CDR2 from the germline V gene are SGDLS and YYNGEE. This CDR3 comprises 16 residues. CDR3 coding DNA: TGTGCCAGCAGCGCGAGGGGACAGGGTAACACCGGGGAGCTGTTTTTT. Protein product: CASSARGQGNTGELFF.

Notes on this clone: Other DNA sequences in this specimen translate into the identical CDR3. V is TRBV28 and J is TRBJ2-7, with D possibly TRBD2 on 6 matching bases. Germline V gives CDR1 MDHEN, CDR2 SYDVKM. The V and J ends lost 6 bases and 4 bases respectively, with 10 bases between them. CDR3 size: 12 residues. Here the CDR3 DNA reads TGTGCCAGCAGGGGGGGATCGTACGAGCAGTACTTC. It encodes CASRGGSYEQYF. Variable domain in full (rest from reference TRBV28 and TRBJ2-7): DVKVTQSSRYLVKRTGEKVFLECVQDMDHENMFWYRQDPGLGLRLIYFSYDVKMKEKGDIPEGYSVSREKKERFSLILESASTNQTSMYLCASRGGSYEQYFGPGTRLTVT.

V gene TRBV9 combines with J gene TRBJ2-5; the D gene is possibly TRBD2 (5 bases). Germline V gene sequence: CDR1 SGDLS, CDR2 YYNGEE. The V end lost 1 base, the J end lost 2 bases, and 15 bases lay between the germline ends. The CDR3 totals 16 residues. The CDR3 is CASSVSGLPGQETQYF. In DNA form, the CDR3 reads TGTGCCAGCAGCGTATCCGGCCTTCCGGGGCAAGAGACCCAGTACTTC.

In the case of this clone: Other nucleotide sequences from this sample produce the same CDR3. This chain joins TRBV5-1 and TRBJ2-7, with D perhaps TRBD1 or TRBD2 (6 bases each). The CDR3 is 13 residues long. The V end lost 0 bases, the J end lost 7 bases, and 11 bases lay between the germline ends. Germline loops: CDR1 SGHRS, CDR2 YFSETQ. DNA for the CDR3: TGCGCCAGCAGCTTGGGACAGGCGGGGGAGCAGTACTTC. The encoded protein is CASSLGQAGEQYF.

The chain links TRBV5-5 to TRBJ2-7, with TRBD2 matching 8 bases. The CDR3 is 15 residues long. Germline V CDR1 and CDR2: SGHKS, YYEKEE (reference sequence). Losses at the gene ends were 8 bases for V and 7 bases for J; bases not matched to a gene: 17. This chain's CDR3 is CASIFTGTSGLEQYF. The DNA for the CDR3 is TGTGCCAGTATATTTACCGGGACTAGTGGTTTAGAGCAGTACTTC.

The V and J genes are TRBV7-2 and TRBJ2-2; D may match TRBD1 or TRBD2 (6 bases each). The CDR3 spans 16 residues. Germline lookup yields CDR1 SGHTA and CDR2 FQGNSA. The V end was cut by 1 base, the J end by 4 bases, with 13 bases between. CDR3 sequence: CASSLVGGLATGELFF. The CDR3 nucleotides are TGTGCCAGCAGCTTAGTGGGGGGCTTGGCCACCGGGGAGCTGTTTTTT.

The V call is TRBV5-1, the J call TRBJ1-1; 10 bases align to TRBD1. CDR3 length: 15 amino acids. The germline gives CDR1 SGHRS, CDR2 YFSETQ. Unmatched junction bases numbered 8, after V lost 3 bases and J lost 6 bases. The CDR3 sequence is CASSSQTGGRSEAFF. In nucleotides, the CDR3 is TGCGCCAGCAGCTCCCAGACAGGGGGCCGGTCTGAAGCTTTCTTT.